The 4 T cell receptor beta chains given below trace back to one sample, sequenced in a study of blood T cell repertoires in COVID-19. Assay used: immunoSEQ multiplex PCR; TCRdb lists only in-frame clones, some missing. Among about 170,000 clones listed, over 65% were seen once. Material for sequencing was PBMCs or T cells enriched from blood (not recorded which). The receptor set was obtained from a woman aged 50 to 60 who had recovered from COVID-19.

V is TRBV7-2 and J is TRBJ1-2; D possibly corresponds to TRBD1 (5 bases). CDR1 SGHTA and CDR2 FQGNSA come from the germline V gene. Trimming cost V 0 bases and J 4 bases, with 12 bases left between them. The CDR3 spans 15 residues. CDR3 residues: CASSLATTARYGYTF. The CDR3 nucleotides read TGTGCCAGCAGCTTAGCCACGACAGCCCGCTATGGCTACACCTTC.

This chain links TRBV11-3 with TRBJ2-2, with TRBD1 matching 7 bases. After removal of 4 bases from V and 5 bases from J, the junction contained 4 bases not matched to a gene. This CDR3 spans 14 amino acids. The germline CDR1 and CDR2 sequences are SGHNT and YENEEA. This CDR3 reads CASSSQGSTGELFF. In DNA, the CDR3 is TGTGCCAGCAGCTCACAGGGGTCAACCGGGGAGCTGTTTTTT.

CDR3 amino acids: CASRQGQGNTIYF. As DNA, the CDR3 is TGTGCCAGCAGGCAAGGACAGGGAAACACCATATATTTT. The chain uses TRBV7-9 and TRBJ1-3; TRBD1 is a possible D gene (6 bases). CDR3 length: 13 residues. The V end lost 6 bases, the J end lost 4 bases, and 10 bases lay between the germline ends. Germline V gene lookup returns CDR1 SEHNR and CDR2 FQNEAQ (reference sequence).

The chain has TRBV7-2 and TRBJ2-3, with 9 bases aligning to TRBD1. The length of the CDR3 is 14 residues. Germline loops: CDR1 SGHTA, CDR2 FQGNSA. Written as DNA, the CDR3 is TGTGCAGTCTGGACAGGGGCGGCAGGGGATACGCAGTATTTT. It translates to CAVWTGAAGDTQYF.